This T cell receptor beta chain appears in the sequencing data of a study of blood T cell repertoires in COVID-19. For the study at large: The study drew acute and convalescent COVID-19 samples from the United States, Italy and Spain. PBMCs, B-cell-depleted T cells, or T cells were the source of the cDNA or gDNA that made up the material.

This CDR3 region has 16 residues. V lost 0 bases to trimming and J lost 1 base; unmatched junction nucleotides: 5. This clone was recorded once. Per the original methods: Scientists estimated how many nucleated cells there were by amplifying reference gene primers. Sequenced by immunoSEQ multiplex PCR; TCRdb stores in-frame clones only, minus some. V and J calls and clone size come straight from that table; D and trimming were deduced from the DNA. The table records around 50,000 clones, roughly 91% of them present only once. The chain joins TRBV23-1 to TRBJ2-7; 8 bases match TRBD1. TRBV23-1 is known as an ORF, though its function is uncertain. The receptor comes from a human donor in a cohort sampled during active COVID-19. Specimen: peripheral blood. The CDR3 loop is CASSQSGQGASYEQYF. For the CDR3, the DNA is TGCGCCAGCAGTCAATCGGGGCAGGGGGCGTCCTACGAGCAGTACTTC.